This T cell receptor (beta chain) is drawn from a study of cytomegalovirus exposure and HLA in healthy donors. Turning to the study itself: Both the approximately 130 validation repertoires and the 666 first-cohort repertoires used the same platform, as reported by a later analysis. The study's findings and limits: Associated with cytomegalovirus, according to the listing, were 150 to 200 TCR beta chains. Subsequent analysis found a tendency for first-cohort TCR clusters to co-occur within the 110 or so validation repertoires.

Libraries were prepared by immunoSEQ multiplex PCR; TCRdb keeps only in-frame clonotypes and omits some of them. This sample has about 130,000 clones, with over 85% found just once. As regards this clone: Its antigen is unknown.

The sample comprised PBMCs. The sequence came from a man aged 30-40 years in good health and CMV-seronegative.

The CDR3 loop is CASSPEGSYEQYF. Written as DNA, the CDR3 is TGTGCCAGCAGCCCAGAGGGCTCCTACGAGCAGTACTTC. This chain links TRBV7-3 with TRBJ2-7; D possibly corresponds to TRBD2 (5 bases). There are 13 residues in the CDR3. Germline CDR1 SGHTA, CDR2 FQGTGA. The V gene lost 5 bases and the J gene lost 0 bases, with 8 bases spanning the gap.